The 14 T cell receptor beta chains in this list originate from one sample, sequenced in a study of shared clonotypes between healthy human individuals. Assay used: immunoSEQ multiplex PCR; TCRdb lists only in-frame clones, some missing. The sample records approximately 980,000 clones, about three quarters being singletons. Sequencing used memory CD4+ T cells sorted from blood. Indicated subset: CD45RA-negative fraction. Every receptor here comes from a man between 18 and 35 years old in good health.

The sample holds a few counts of this clone. This sequence joins TRBV5-1 and TRBJ2-2, with 12 bases matching TRBD2. The CDR3 extends over 17 amino acids. Germline V gives CDR1 SGHRS, CDR2 YFSETQ. The junction had 7 bases not matched to a gene; V was cut back by 3 bases and J by 4 bases. CDR3 DNA sequence: TGCGCCAGCAGCTCTAGACTAGCGGGGGACCTCACCGGGGAGCTGTTTTTT. This gives the protein CASSSRLAGDLTGELFF. Filled out from reference TRBV5-1 and TRBJ2-2, the complete variable domain reads KAGVTQTPRYLIKTRGQQVTLSCSPISGHRSVSWYQQTPGQGLQFLFEYFSETQRNKGNFPGRFSGRQFSNSRSEMNVSTLELGDSALYLCASSSRLAGDLTGELFFGEGSRLTVL.

The V gene is TRBV5-6, the J gene TRBJ2-3; no clear D. The CDR3 is made up of 14 amino acids. Per germline, CDR1 SGHDT and CDR2 YYEEEE. V was trimmed by 3 bases and J by 4 bases, leaving 12 bases between them. As DNA, the CDR3 is TGTGCCAGCAGCTGGGTTCTCGGCGCAGATACGCAGTATTTT. Its protein product is CASSWVLGADTQYF.

The chain uses TRBV6-5 and TRBJ1-1; 8 nucleotides agree with TRBD1. This CDR3 contains 15 residues. Germline V gene data show CDR1 as MNHEY and CDR2 as SVGAGI. J was trimmed by 0 bases and V by 8 bases; bases with no gene match: 8. CDR3 DNA sequence: TGTGCCAGCCGGCATGGGACAGGCTTGAACACTGAAGCTTTCTTT. Its protein product is CASRHGTGLNTEAFF.

The chain combines TRBV10-2 with TRBJ2-3; a possible D gene is TRBD2 (6 bases). V gave up 4 bases and J gave up 3 bases, with 14 bases separating them. Looked up from germline, CDR1 is WSHSY and CDR2 is SAAADI. The CDR3 consists of 15 residues. For the CDR3, the DNA is TGCGCCAGCAGTGGGTTAGGAGGGCCAACAGATACGCAGTATTTT. Translation gives CASSGLGGPTDTQYF.

The table lists this clone with a few counts. This sequence joins TRBV5-4 and TRBJ2-7; 7 nucleotides align to TRBD2. The CDR3 extends over 18 amino acids. Germline lookup yields CDR1 SGHNT and CDR2 YYREEE (reference sequence). V was pared by 1 base and J by 1 base, with 14 bases of the junction left unmatched. The CDR3 sequence: CASSLYGNHKGGSYEQYF. CDR3 nucleotides: TGTGCCAGCAGCTTGTACGGGAACCATAAGGGAGGGTCCTACGAGCAGTACTTC.

For the CDR3, the DNA is TGCGCCAGCAGCCCCGGGGGAATCGGGAAGAATGAGCAGTTCTTC. Its translation: CASSPGGIGKNEQFF. The J gene is TRBJ2-1, the V gene TRBV5-1; D is possibly TRBD2 (6 bases). Trimming took off 4 bases at V and 7 bases at J, with 18 bases between the two ends. The CDR3 consists of 15 residues. The germline CDR1 and CDR2 sequences are SGHRS and YFSETQ.

This rearrangement joins TRBV29-1 to TRBJ1-2; weak D call: TRBD1 (5 bases). Trimming cost V 6 bases and J 2 bases, with 13 bases left between them. Germline V gene sequence: CDR1 SQVTM, CDR2 ANQGSEA. The CDR3 is 13 residues long. In nucleotides, the CDR3 is TGCAGCGTCTGGGCAGGGTGGAACTATGGCTACACCTTC. It specifies CSVWAGWNYGYTF.

The V call is TRBV30, the J call TRBJ1-1, with D tentatively TRBD1 (6 bases). Germline V gives CDR1 GTSNPN, CDR2 SVGIG (reference sequence). V lost 7 bases and J lost 5, with 17 bases in between. This CDR3 is built from 13 residues. In nucleotides, the CDR3 is TGTGCCTCCCGAGGGCAGGGGAATACTGAAGCTTTCTTT. Amino acid sequence: CASRGQGNTEAFF.

This clone was picked up a small number of times. J is TRBJ1-2 and V is TRBV6-5; no firm D call. The CDR3 totals 13 residues. Germline loops: CDR1 MNHEY, CDR2 SVGAGI. V lost 0 bases to trimming and J lost 8 bases, with 10 bases between them. CDR3 residues: CASSYSKQNGYTF. The CDR3 DNA follows: TGTGCCAGCAGTTACTCGAAGCAGAACGGCTACACCTTC.

In its sample, this clone was seen a few times. This sequence joins TRBV5-1 and TRBJ1-1; D perhaps matches TRBD1 (6 bases). The germline CDR1 and CDR2 sequences are SGHRS and YFSETQ. V was cut by 0 bases and J by 6 bases, with 9 bases left in between. The CDR3 length is 13 residues. The CDR3 DNA sequence: TGCGCCAGCAGCTTGGCAGGGGAGGCTGAAGCTTTCTTT. Protein sequence: CASSLAGEAEAFF.

This clone was seen only a few times. This chain joins TRBV7-9 and TRBJ2-7, with D uncertain. The CDR3 has 12 amino acids. V lost 0 bases and J 5 bases, leaving 5 bases between the germline ends. Looked up from germline, CDR1 is SEHNR and CDR2 is FQNEAQ (reference sequence). CDR3 DNA sequence: TGTGCCAGCAGCTTAGCGATCCACGAGCAGTACTTC. It is translated as CASSLAIHEQYF.

The chain has TRBV30 and TRBJ1-2; D ambiguous. The germline V gene has CDR1 GTSNPN and CDR2 SVGIG (reference sequence). CDR3 size: 12 residues. With 3 bases removed from V and 2 bases from J, the gap between germline ends came to 7 bases. For the CDR3, the DNA is TGTGCCTGGAGGAGGGTAAACTATGGCTACACCTTC. Residues: CAWRRVNYGYTF. Full variable domain (remainder filled in from reference TRBV30 and TRBJ1-2): SQTIHQWPATLVQPVGSPLSLECTVEGTSNPNLYWYRQAAGRGLQLLFYSVGIGQISSEVPQNLSASRPQDRQFILSSKKLLLSDSGFYLCAWRRVNYGYTFGSGTRLTVV.

This chain connects TRBV2 to TRBJ1-2; 9 bases are a match to TRBD1. V was pared by 6 bases and J by 4 bases, with 6 bases of the junction left unmatched. Germline CDR1 is SNHLY and CDR2 is FYNNEI. The CDR3 is made up of 14 amino acids. The CDR3 DNA reads TGTGCCAGCAGCGAACAGGGGGCGAGCTATGGCTACACCTTC. As protein: CASSEQGASYGYTF.

This clone was observed at least ten times. The chain combines TRBV6-4 with TRBJ1-6; D is unresolved. Trimming left V 4 bases short and J 8 bases short, with 12 bases between. Germline V lookup: CDR1 MRHNA, CDR2 SNTAGT. The CDR3 length is 14 residues. CDR3 in amino acids: CASSVSPGDSPLHF. DNA for the CDR3: TGTGCCAGCAGTGTTTCCCCCGGGGATTCACCCCTCCACTTT.